Below, 21 T cell receptor beta chains from the same sample are listed, as sequenced in a study of cytomegalovirus exposure and HLA in healthy donors. PCR was performed using 60 Vbeta and 13 Jbeta primers. Measured with immunoSEQ multiplex PCR; TCRdb has only the in-frame clones, and not every one. This table holds 150,000 to 200,000 clones, 87% found once. The sequenced sample consisted of PBMCs. Receptor source: a boy aged 2 to 9 in good health and CMV-seronegative.

A single count supports this clone. The same CDR3 is also encoded by other DNA sequences in this sample. This sequence joins TRBV13 and TRBJ2-1; D perhaps matches TRBD2 (5 bases). The V gene's germline CDR1 is PRHDT and CDR2 FYEKMQ (reference sequence). The CDR3 runs to 15 residues. V dropped 3 bases and J dropped 6 bases, with 15 bases sitting between them. The CDR3, as DNA: TGTGCCAGCAGCTTTGGCGGGCGGGCGGGCAATGAGCAGTTCTTC. It codes for CASSFGGRAGNEQFF.

The chain couples TRBV19 to TRBJ1-2, with D tentatively TRBD1 (6 bases). Deletions cut 7 bases from V and 3 bases from J, with 15 bases between. Germline values: CDR1 LNHDA, CDR2 SQIVND (reference sequence). The CDR3 loop spans 14 amino acids. This chain's CDR3 is CASTNRETHYGYTF. Here the CDR3 DNA reads TGTGCCAGTACTAACAGGGAGACCCACTATGGCTACACCTTC.

V usage is TRBV4-1 and J usage is TRBJ1-3; D not certain. V lost 0 bases to trimming and J lost 0 bases, with 9 bases between them. Germline V gene data show CDR1 as MGHRA and CDR2 as YSYEKL. This CDR3 has 16 amino acids. The CDR3 DNA reads TGCGCCAGCAGCCAAGAGTGGCTGATCTCTGGAAACACCATATATTTT. Amino acid sequence: CASSQEWLISGNTIYF.

The rearrangement links TRBV30 to TRBJ2-5, with 11 bases matching TRBD2. Unmatched junction bases numbered 5, after V lost 0 bases and J lost 5 bases. This CDR3 region has 15 residues. Germline V lookup: CDR1 GTSNPN, CDR2 SVGIG (reference sequence). The CDR3 DNA follows: TGTGCCTGGAGTGTACTAGCGGGAGCTAGTGAGACCCAGTACTTC. It yields the protein CAWSVLAGASETQYF.

Turning to this clone: Sequence at one end of the junction differs from germline and may be a read error. The J gene is TRBJ1-1, the V gene TRBV7-9; tentative D call: TRBD1 (6 bases). There are 16 residues in the CDR3. The germline V gene encodes CDR1 SEHNR and CDR2 FQNEAQ (reference sequence). CDR3 in DNA: TGTTCCAGCAGCTTTAGTCCAGGGGCGATGAACACTGAAGCTTTCTTT. Its translation is CSSSFSPGAMNTEAFF.

The gene calls are TRBV11-2 and TRBJ2-7; the D gene is possibly TRBD1 (5 bases). V shed 0 bases and J shed 12 bases, with 15 bases lying between them. CDR3 size: 13 residues. CDR1 is SGHAT, CDR2 FQNNGV, per germline. The CDR3 sequence: CASSLDPDIQAYF. The CDR3 DNA sequence: TGTGCCAGCAGCTTAGATCCGGACATTCAGGCGTACTTC.

The chain links TRBV6-1 to TRBJ2-7; a weak D match, TRBD2 (5 bases). The germline V gene has CDR1 MNHNS and CDR2 SASEGT. CDR3 length: 17 residues. The germline V and J ends were trimmed by 3 bases and 7 bases, with 25 bases remaining between them. The CDR3, as DNA: TGTGCCAGCAGTGATGCTTTTGGGGAGCCACTTACGAGTGAGCAGTACTTC. The encoded protein is CASSDAFGEPLTSEQYF.

This chain uses TRBV28 with TRBJ1-4; maybe TRBD1 (6 bases). Trimming took 8 bases from V and 5 from J, leaving 21 bases between them. The CDR3 extends over 16 amino acids. Germline V gene sequence: CDR1 MDHEN, CDR2 SYDVKM. The CDR3 spells CASGQMANTANEKLFF. The CDR3 DNA is TGTGCCAGCGGACAGATGGCAAACACCGCGAATGAAAAACTGTTTTTT.

This chain connects TRBV19 to TRBJ1-5; no reliable D call. Germline CDR1 reads LNHDA; CDR2 reads SQIVND (reference sequence). The CDR3 consists of 17 residues. With 1 base removed from V and 1 base from J, the gap between germline ends came to 14 bases. The CDR3 DNA reads as TGTGCCAGTAGTATAGGACAAATAACGGGGAGCAATCAGCCCCAGCATTTT. Protein sequence: CASSIGQITGSNQPQHF.

CDR3 sequence: CASSPRDRETQYF. CDR3 bases: TGTGCCAGCTCACCTAGGGACAGGGAGACCCAGTACTTC. This sequence joins TRBV18 and TRBJ2-5, with 8 bases aligning to TRBD1. Trimming cost V 3 bases and J 5 bases; bases outside gene matches: 2. Germline loops: CDR1 KGHSH, CDR2 LQKENI. The CDR3 is 13 amino acids.

The rearrangement joins TRBV7-9 to TRBJ2-7; 8 bases agree with TRBD1. Germline assignment: CDR1 SEHNR and CDR2 FQNEAQ (reference sequence). The CDR3 runs 14 residues. J gave up 6 bases and V 6 bases, and 10 bases lay outside the gene matches. The CDR3 DNA follows: TGTGCCAGCAGGGAGGAGACAGGGGTTGGCGAGCAGTACTTC. This sequence encodes CASREETGVGEQYF.

DNA for the CDR3: TGTGCCAGCAGCGCCTCGACCTGGGGCACGCAGTATTTT. This sequence encodes CASSASTWGTQYF. The chain has TRBV9 and TRBJ2-3; TRBD1 might be the D (5 bases). V was shortened by 3 bases and J by 9 bases, with 14 bases between the two germline ends. The CDR3 is made up of 13 amino acids. Germline lookup yields CDR1 SGDLS and CDR2 YYNGEE.

This chain joins TRBV9 and TRBJ2-6, with a possible D match to TRBD1 (6 bases). Germline assignment: CDR1 SGDLS and CDR2 YYNGEE. The CDR3 is made up of 17 amino acids. Trimming pared 1 base from V and 0 bases from J, leaving 11 bases between. CDR3 nucleotides: TGTGCCAGCAGCGTAAGACAGGAGAGCTCTGGGGCCAACGTCCTGACTTTC. Amino acids: CASSVRQESSGANVLTF.

As to this clone: The sample carries other DNA sequences with the same CDR3. The chain is built from TRBV5-8 and TRBJ2-3; 14 bases match TRBD2. From germline, CDR1 is SGHTS and CDR2 YDEGEE. The trim removed 0 bases at V and 7 bases at J, leaving 4 bases unmatched. The CDR3 sequence is 16 residues long. The CDR3 protein is CASSLGLAGGQNTQYF. DNA of the CDR3: TGTGCCAGCAGCTTGGGACTAGCGGGGGGGCAAAATACGCAGTATTTT.

The rearrangement joins TRBV14 to TRBJ2-4; D is perhaps TRBD2 (6 bases). Germline V gives CDR1 SGHDN, CDR2 FVKESK. The V end lost 4 bases, the J end lost 9 bases, and 10 bases lay between the germline ends. The CDR3 has 12 residues. CDR3 in DNA: TGTGCCAGCAGCCCGACCGGGAGCATTCAGTACTTC. Amino acids: CASSPTGSIQYF.

The CDR3 sequence: CASSASSGGRETQYF. The CDR3 DNA is TGTGCCAGCAGCGCCTCTAGCGGGGGGCGAGAGACCCAGTACTTC. The chain links TRBV9 to TRBJ2-5; 11 bases line up with TRBD2. The V segment lost 3 bases and the J segment 4 bases; nucleotides outside the gene matches: 5. This CDR3 contains 15 residues. Germline values: CDR1 SGDLS, CDR2 YYNGEE.

The chain couples TRBV19 to TRBJ2-7, with 7 positions matching TRBD2. Trimming removed 3 bases from V and 9 bases from J; junction bases left unmatched: 11. The germline V gene has CDR1 LNHDA and CDR2 SQIVND (reference sequence). The CDR3 is 14 amino acids. Here the CDR3 reads CASSMGLSGDLQYF. CDR3 DNA sequence: TGTGCCAGTAGTATGGGACTATCCGGAGATCTGCAGTACTTC.

This rearrangement joins TRBV19 to TRBJ2-3, with 11 positions matching TRBD2. Trimming at V came to 1 base and at J to 0 bases, leaving 6 bases not matched to a gene. CDR1 is LNHDA, CDR2 SQIVND, per germline (reference sequence). The CDR3 runs to 18 residues. The chain's CDR3 is CASSIVLAGGLSTDTQYF. The CDR3 DNA sequence: TGTGCCAGTAGTATAGTCCTAGCGGGGGGCCTTAGCACAGATACGCAGTATTTT.

V is TRBV7-9 and J is TRBJ2-7; the match to TRBD2 covers 7 bases. With 5 bases clipped from V and 3 bases from J, the junction kept 16 bases outside the gene matches. Looked up from germline, CDR1 is SEHNR and CDR2 is FQNEAQ (reference sequence). There are 17 residues in the CDR3. The CDR3 reads CASSPSSAASGSYEQYF. CDR3 coding DNA: TGTGCCAGCAGCCCATCATCGGCGGCTAGCGGAAGCTACGAGCAGTACTTC.

A few counts support this clone. V is TRBV5-4 and J is TRBJ2-4; D ambiguous. V lost 1 base and J 6 bases, leaving 11 bases between the germline ends. CDR1 is SGHNT, CDR2 YYREEE, per germline (reference sequence). The CDR3 totals 14 residues. The CDR3, as DNA: TGTGCCAGCAGCTTGAGTCAGGATAGAAACATTCAGTACTTC. It translates to CASSLSQDRNIQYF.

This clone was seen a single time. V usage is TRBV5-8 and J usage is TRBJ1-6; TRBD1 aligns across 8 bases. Germline CDR1 and CDR2: SGHTS and YDEGEE. CDR3 length: 15 residues. The V gene end was trimmed by 4 bases and the J gene end by 7 bases; junction bases not matched to a gene: 7. The CDR3 coding sequence is TGTGCCAGCAGCCCTAGGACAGGGATGAATTCACCCCTCCACTTT. Protein product: CASSPRTGMNSPLHF.